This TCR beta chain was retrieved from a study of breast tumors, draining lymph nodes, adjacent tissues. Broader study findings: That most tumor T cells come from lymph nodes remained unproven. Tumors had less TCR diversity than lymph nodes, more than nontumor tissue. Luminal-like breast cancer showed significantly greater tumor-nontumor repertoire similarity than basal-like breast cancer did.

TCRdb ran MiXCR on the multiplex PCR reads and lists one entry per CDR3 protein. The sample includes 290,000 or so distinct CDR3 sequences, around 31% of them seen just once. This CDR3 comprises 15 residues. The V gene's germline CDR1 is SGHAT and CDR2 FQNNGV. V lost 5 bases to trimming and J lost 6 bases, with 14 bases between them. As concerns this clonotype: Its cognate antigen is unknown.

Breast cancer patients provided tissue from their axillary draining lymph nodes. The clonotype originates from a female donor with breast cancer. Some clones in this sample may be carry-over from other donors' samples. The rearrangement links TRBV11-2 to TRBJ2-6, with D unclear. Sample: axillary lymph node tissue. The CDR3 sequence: CASSPTISTANVLTF. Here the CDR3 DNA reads TGTGCCAGCAGCCCCACAATATCTACGGCCAACGTCCTGACTTTC.